This T cell receptor (beta chain) was recorded in a study of T-cell memory formation after mild COVID-19. This clonotype has just a few counts. The antigen is undetermined. The V gene's germline CDR1 is SQVTM and CDR2 ANQGSEA. CDR3 length: 13 amino acids. The V end lost 7 bases, the J end lost 6 bases, and 15 bases lay between the germline ends. Study outcomes and limitations: Clones that contracted clustered mainly in CM and EM if CD4+ and in EMRA if CD8+. From day 15 to 85, contracting clones were balanced between CD4 and CD8, whereas later expanders leaned toward CD4+. SARS-CoV-2 specificity of second-wave clones peaking day 37 was unconfirmed.

The TCR alpha and TCR beta cDNA libraries, bearing sample barcodes and UMIs, were generated by 5'RACE using constant-segment primers. Using its own MiXCR run on the 5' RACE reads, TCRdb lists one record per CDR3 protein. The repertoire has 250,000 or so distinct CDR3 sequences, about a sixth of them found once; the top ten carry 23%. The TCR was taken from a man aged 18 to 29 who had mild COVID-19 (a few samples of this study predate the infection). Cell type and time point are not known. The sample taken for sequencing was PBMCs or a T cell subset sorted from them (not recorded which). The chain recombines TRBV29-1 with TRBJ2-2; no clear D. The DNA for the CDR3 is TGCAGCGCTTCCGACCTACAACCCGGGGAGCTGTTTTTT. This translates into CSASDLQPGELFF.